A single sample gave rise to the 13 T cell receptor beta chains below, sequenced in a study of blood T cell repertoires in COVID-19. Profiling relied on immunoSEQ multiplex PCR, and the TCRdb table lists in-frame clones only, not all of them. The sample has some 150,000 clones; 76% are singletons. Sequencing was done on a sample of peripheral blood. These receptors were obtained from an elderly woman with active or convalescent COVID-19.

CDR3 in DNA: TGTGCCAGTAGTGGGACAGGGGGTATAGGCAATCAGCCCCAGCATTTT. Protein product: CASSGTGGIGNQPQHF. The chain has TRBV19 and TRBJ1-5; 11 bases line up with TRBD1. Trimming cost V 5 bases and J 2 bases; bases outside gene matches: 5. The CDR3 sequence is 16 residues long. Germline CDR1 and CDR2: LNHDA and SQIVND (reference sequence). Using reference TRBV19 and TRBJ1-5 for the parts outside the CDR3, the full variable domain is DGGITQSPKYLFRKEGQNVTLSCEQNLNHDAMYWYRQDPGQGLRLIYYSQIVNDFQKGDIAEGYSVSREKKESFPLTVTSAQKNPTAFYLCASSGTGGIGNQPQHFGDGTRLSIL.

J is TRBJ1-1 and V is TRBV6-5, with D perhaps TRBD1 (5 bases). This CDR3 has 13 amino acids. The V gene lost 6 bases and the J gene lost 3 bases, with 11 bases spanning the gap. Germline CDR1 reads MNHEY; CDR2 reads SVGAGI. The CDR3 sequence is CASRQAWHTEAFF. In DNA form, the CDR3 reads TGTGCCAGCAGACAGGCTTGGCACACTGAAGCTTTCTTT.

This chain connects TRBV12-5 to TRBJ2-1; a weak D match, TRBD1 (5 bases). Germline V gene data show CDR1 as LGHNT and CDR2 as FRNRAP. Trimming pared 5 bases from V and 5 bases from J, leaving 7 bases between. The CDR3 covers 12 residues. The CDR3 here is CASGRGNNEQFF. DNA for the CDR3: TGTGCTAGTGGTAGGGGAAACAATGAGCAGTTCTTC. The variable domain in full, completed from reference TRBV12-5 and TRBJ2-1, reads DARVTQTPRHKVTEMGQEVTMRCQPILGHNTVFWYRQTMMQGLELLAYFRNRAPLDDSGMPKDRFSAEMPDATLATLKIQPSEPRDSAVYFCASGRGNNEQFFGPGTRLTVL.

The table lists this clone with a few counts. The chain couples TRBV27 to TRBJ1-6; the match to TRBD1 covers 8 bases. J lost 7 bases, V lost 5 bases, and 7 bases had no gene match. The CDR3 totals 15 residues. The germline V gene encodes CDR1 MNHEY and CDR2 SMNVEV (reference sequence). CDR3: CASSRDRLGNSPLHF. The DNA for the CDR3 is TGTGCCAGCAGTAGGGACAGGTTGGGGAATTCACCCCTCCACTTT.

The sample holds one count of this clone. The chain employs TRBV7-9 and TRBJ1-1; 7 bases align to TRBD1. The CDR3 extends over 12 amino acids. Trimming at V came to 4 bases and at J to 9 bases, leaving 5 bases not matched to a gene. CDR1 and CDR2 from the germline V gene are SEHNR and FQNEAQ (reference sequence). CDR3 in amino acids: CASSWPGQKAFF. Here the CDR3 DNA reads TGTGCCAGCAGCTGGCCGGGACAGAAAGCTTTCTTT.

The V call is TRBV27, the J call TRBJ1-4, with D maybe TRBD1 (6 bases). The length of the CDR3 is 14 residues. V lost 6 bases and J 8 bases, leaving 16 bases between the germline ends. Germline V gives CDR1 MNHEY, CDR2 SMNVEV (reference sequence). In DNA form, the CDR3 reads TGTGCCAGCAGCGTAACCCTGAGGGGGGAAAAACTGTTTTTT. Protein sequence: CASSVTLRGEKLFF.

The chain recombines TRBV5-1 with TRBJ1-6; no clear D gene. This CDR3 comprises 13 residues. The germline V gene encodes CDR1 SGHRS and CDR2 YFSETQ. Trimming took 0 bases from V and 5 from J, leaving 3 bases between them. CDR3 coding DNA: TGCGCCAGCAGCTTGGGCGATAATTCACCCCTCCACTTT. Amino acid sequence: CASSLGDNSPLHF. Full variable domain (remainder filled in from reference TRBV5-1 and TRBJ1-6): KAGVTQTPRYLIKTRGQQVTLSCSPISGHRSVSWYQQTPGQGLQFLFEYFSETQRNKGNFPGRFSGRQFSNSRSEMNVSTLELGDSALYLCASSLGDNSPLHFGNGTRLTVT.

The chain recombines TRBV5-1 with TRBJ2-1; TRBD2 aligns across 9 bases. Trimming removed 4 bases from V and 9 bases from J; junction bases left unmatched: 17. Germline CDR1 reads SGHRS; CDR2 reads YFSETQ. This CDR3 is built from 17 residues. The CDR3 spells CASSQGLARGSGAEQFF. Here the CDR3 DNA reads TGCGCCAGCAGCCAGGGACTAGCCAGGGGGAGTGGGGCTGAGCAGTTCTTC.

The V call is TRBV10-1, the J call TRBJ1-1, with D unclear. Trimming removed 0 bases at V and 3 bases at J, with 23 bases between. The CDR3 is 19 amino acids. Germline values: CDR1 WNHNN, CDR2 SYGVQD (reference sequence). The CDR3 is CASSESISGLKTRDTEAFF. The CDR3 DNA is TGCGCCAGCAGTGAGTCAATTAGTGGCCTTAAAACTAGGGACACTGAAGCTTTCTTT.

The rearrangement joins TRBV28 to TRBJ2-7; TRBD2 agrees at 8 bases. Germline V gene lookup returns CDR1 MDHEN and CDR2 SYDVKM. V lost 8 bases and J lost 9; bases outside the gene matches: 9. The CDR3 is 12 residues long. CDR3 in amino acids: CASATGGARQYF. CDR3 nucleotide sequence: TGTGCCAGCGCCACGGGGGGGGCGCGGCAGTACTTC.

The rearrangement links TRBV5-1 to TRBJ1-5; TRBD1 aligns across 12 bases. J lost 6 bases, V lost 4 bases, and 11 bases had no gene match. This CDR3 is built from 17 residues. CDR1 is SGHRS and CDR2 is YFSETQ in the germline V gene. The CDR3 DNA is TGCGCCAGCAGCCTAGGGACAGGGGGCGCGTTCGGTCAGCCCCAGCATTTT. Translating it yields CASSLGTGGAFGQPQHF.

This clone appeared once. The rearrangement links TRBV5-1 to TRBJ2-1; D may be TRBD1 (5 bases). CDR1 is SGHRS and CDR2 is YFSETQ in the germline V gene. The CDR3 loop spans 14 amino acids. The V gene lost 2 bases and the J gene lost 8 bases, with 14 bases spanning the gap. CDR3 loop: CASSLRGQGHEQFF. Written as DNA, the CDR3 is TGCGCCAGCAGCTTACGCGGACAAGGCCATGAGCAGTTCTTC. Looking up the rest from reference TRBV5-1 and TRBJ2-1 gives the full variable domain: KAGVTQTPRYLIKTRGQQVTLSCSPISGHRSVSWYQQTPGQGLQFLFEYFSETQRNKGNFPGRFSGRQFSNSRSEMNVSTLELGDSALYLCASSLRGQGHEQFFGPGTRLTVL.

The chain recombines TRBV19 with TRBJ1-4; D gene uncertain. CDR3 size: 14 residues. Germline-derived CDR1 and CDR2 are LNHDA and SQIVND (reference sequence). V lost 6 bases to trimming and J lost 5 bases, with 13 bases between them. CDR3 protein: CASSYGRRNEKLFF. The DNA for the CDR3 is TGTGCCAGTAGCTATGGACGGAGGAATGAAAAACTGTTTTTT.